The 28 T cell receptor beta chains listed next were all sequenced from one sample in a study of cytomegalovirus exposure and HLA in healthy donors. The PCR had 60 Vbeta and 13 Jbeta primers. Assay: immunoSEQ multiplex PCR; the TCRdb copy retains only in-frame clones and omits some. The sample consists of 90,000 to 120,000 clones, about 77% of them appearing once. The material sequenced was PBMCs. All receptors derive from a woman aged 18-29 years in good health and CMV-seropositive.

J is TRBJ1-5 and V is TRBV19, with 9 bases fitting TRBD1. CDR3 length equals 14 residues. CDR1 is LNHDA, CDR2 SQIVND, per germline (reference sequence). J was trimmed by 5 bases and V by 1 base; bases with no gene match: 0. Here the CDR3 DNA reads TGTGCCAGTAGTATAGGACAGGGGGATCAGCCCCAGCATTTT. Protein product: CASSIGQGDQPQHF.

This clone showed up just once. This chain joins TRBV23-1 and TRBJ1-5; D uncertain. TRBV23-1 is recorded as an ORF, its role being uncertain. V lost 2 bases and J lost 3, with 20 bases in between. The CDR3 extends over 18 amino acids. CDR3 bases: TGCGCCAGCAGTCAAGTTTCCACTGGAGGAGAGTACAATCAGCCCCAGCATTTT. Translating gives CASSQVSTGGEYNQPQHF.

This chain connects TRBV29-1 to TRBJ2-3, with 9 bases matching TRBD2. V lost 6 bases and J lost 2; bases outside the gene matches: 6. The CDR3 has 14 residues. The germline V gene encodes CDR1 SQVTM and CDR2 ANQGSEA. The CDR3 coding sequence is TGCAGCGTAGCACCTAGCGGGGACACAGATACGCAGTATTTT. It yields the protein CSVAPSGDTDTQYF.

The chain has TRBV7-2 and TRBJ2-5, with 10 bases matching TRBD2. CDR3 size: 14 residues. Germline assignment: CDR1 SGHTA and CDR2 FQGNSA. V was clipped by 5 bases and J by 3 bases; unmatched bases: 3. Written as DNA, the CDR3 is TGTGCCAGCAGCCAGGGACTAGCGAAAGAGACCCAGTACTTC. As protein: CASSQGLAKETQYF.

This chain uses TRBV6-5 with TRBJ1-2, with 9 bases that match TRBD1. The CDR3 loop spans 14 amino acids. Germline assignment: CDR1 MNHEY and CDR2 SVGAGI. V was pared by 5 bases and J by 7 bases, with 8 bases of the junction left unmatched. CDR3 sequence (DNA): TGTGCCAGCAGTACCCGGGACAGGGTTGTTGGCTACACCTTC. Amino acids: CASSTRDRVVGYTF.

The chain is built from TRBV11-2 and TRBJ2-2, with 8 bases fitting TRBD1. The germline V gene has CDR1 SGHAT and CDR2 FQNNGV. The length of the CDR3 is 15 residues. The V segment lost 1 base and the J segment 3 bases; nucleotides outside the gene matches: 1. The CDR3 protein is CASSLAGGYTGELFF. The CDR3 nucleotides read TGTGCCAGCAGCTTAGCAGGGGGCTACACCGGGGAGCTGTTTTTT. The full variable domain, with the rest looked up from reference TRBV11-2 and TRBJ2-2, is EAGVAQSPRYKIIEKRQSVAFWCNPISGHATLYWYQQILGQGPKLLIQFQNNGVVDDSQLPKDRFSAERLKGVDSTLKIQPAKLEDSAVYLCASSLAGGYTGELFFGEGSRLTVL.

CDR3 nucleotides: TGTGCCTGGATGGGGTCGGGGACGGGAGGAGAAAAACTGTTTTTT. Translating it yields CAWMGSGTGGEKLFF. This chain connects TRBV30 to TRBJ1-4; weak D call: TRBD1 (5 bases). Trimming pared 4 bases from V and 8 bases from J, leaving 20 bases between. CDR1 is GTSNPN and CDR2 is SVGIG in the germline V gene (reference sequence). The CDR3 spans 15 residues.

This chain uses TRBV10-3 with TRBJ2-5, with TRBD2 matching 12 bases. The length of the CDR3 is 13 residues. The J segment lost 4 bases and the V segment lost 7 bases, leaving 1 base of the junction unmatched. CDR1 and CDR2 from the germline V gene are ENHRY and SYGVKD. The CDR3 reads CAIMGLAGETQYF. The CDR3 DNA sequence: TGTGCCATCATGGGACTAGCGGGAGAGACCCAGTACTTC.

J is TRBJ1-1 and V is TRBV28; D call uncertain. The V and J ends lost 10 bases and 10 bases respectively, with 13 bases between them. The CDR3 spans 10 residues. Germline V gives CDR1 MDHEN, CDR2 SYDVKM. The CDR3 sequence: CATSTYGAFF. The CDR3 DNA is TGTGCCACCTCCACCTACGGAGCTTTCTTT.

The CDR3 loop is CASSETGTGVYGYTF. CDR3 bases: TGTGCCAGCAGTGAAACCGGGACAGGCGTCTATGGCTACACCTTC. The V gene is TRBV6-4, the J gene TRBJ1-2; TRBD1 matches 8 bases. The CDR3 length is 15 residues. In germline, CDR1 is MRHNA, CDR2 SNTAGT. J lost 4 bases, V lost 3 bases, and 7 bases had no gene match.

This CDR3 is CASSLAGAGQFF. CDR3 coding DNA: TGTGCCAGCAGCTTAGCAGGGGCCGGGCAGTTCTTC. This chain links TRBV7-6 with TRBJ2-1; a possible D gene is TRBD1 (5 bases). The CDR3 loop spans 12 amino acids. Germline V gives CDR1 SGHVS, CDR2 FNYEAQ. The V gene lost 0 bases and the J gene lost 12 bases, with 9 bases spanning the gap.

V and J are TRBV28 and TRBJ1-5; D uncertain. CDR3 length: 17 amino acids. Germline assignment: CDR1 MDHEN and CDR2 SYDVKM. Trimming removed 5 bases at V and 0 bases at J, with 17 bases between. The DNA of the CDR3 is TGTGCCAGCAGTCTTGCACCCGAGATTTATAGCAATCAGCCCCAGCATTTT. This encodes CASSLAPEIYSNQPQHF.

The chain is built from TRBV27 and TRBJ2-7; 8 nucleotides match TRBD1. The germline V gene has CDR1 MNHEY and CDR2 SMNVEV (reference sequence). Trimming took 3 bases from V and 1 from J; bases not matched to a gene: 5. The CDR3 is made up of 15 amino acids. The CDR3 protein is CASSFLDRGSYEQYF. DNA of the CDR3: TGTGCCAGCAGTTTCCTAGACAGGGGATCCTACGAGCAGTACTTC.

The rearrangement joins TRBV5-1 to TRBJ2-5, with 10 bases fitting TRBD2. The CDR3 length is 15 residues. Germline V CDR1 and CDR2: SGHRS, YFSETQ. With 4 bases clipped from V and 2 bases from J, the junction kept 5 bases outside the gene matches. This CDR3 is CASSDRTSGQETQYF. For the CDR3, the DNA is TGCGCCAGCAGCGACCGGACTAGCGGACAAGAGACCCAGTACTTC.

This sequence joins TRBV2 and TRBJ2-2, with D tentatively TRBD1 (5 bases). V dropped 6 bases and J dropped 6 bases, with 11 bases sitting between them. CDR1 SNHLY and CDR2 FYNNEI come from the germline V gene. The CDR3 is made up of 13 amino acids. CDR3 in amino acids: CASRPGWSGELFF. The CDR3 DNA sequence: TGTGCCAGCAGACCAGGGTGGTCCGGGGAGCTGTTTTTT.

The CDR3 here is CATSRALAGGDEQYF. CDR3 in DNA: TGTGCCACCAGCAGAGCGCTCGCGGGAGGGGACGAGCAGTACTTC. This rearrangement joins TRBV15 to TRBJ2-5; 9 nucleotides line up with TRBD2. The J call may not be correct, given that the DNA end is closer to TRBJ2-7. This CDR3 has 15 amino acids. Germline lookup yields CDR1 LNHNV and CDR2 YYDKDF (reference sequence).

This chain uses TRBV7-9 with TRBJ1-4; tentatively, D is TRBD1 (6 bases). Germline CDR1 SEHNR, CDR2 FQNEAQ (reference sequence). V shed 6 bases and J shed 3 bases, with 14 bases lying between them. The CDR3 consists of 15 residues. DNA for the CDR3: TGTGCCAGCAGTTCATACAGGGATTCTAATGAAAAACTGTTTTTT. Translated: CASSSYRDSNEKLFF.

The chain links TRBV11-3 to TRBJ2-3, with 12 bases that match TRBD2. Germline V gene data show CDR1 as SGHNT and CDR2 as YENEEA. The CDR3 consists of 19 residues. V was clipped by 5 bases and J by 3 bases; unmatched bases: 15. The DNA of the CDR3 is TGTGCCAGCAGCCCTCGGAGGGGACTAGCGGGCCCCGGGACAGATACGCAGTATTTT. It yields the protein CASSPRRGLAGPGTDTQYF. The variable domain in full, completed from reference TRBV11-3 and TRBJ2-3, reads EAGVVQSPRYKIIEKKQPVAFWCNPISGHNTLYWYLQNLGQGPELLIRYENEEAVDDSQLPKDRFSAERLKGVDSTLKIQPAELGDSAVYLCASSPRRGLAGPGTDTQYFGPGTRLTVL.

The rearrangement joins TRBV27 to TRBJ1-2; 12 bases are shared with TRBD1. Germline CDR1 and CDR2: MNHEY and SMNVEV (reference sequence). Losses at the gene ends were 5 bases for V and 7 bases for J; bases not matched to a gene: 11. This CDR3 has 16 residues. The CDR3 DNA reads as TGTGCCAGCAGTACCGGACGGGGACAGGGGGCGCCTGGCTACACCTTC. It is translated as CASSTGRGQGAPGYTF.

CDR3 residues: CASSPLEVSSYNEQFF. For the CDR3, the DNA is TGTGCCAGCAGCCCTCTAGAGGTGAGCTCCTACAATGAGCAGTTCTTC. The chain is built from TRBV7-9 and TRBJ2-1; D unclear. The CDR3 runs to 16 residues. The V gene lost 5 bases and the J gene lost 0 bases, with 14 bases spanning the gap. Germline assignment: CDR1 SEHNR and CDR2 FQNEAQ (reference sequence). Full variable domain (missing parts from reference TRBV7-9 and TRBJ2-1): DTGVSQNPRHKITKRGQNVTFRCDPISEHNRLYWYRQTLGQGPEFLTYFQNEAQLEKSRLLSDRFSAERPKGSFSTLEIQRTEQGDSAMYLCASSPLEVSSYNEQFFGPGTRLTVL.

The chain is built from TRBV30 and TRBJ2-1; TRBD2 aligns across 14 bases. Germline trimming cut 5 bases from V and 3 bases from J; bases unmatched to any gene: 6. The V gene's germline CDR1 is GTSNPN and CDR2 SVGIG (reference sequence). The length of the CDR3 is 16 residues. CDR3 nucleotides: TGTGCCTGGGGACTAGCGGGAGGTGCCCTCTACAATGAGCAGTTCTTC. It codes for CAWGLAGGALYNEQFF.

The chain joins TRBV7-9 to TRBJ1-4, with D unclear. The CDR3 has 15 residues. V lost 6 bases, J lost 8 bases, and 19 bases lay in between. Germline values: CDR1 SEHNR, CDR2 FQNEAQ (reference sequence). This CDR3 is CASSSSGGSQEKLFF. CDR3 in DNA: TGTGCCAGCAGTTCCAGCGGAGGTTCGCAGGAAAAACTGTTTTTT. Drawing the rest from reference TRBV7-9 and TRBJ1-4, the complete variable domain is DTGVSQNPRHKITKRGQNVTFRCDPISEHNRLYWYRQTLGQGPEFLTYFQNEAQLEKSRLLSDRFSAERPKGSFSTLEIQRTEQGDSAMYLCASSSSGGSQEKLFFGSGTQLSVL.

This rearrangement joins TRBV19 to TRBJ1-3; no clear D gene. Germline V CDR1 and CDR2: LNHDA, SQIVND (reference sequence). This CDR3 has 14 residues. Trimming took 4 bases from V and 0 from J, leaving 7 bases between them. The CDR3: CASSTGSSGNTIYF. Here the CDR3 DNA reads TGTGCCAGTAGTACAGGTAGCTCTGGAAACACCATATATTTT.

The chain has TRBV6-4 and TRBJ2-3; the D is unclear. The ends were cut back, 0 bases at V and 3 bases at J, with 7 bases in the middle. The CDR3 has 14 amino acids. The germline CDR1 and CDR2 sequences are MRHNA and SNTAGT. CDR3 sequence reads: CASSDSIETDTQYF. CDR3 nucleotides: TGTGCCAGCAGTGACTCGATAGAGACAGATACGCAGTATTTT.

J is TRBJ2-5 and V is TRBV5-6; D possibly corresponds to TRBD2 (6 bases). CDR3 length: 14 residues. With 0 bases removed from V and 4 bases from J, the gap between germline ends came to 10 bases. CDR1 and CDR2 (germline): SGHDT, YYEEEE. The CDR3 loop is CASSLGLDLETQYF. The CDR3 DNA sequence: TGTGCCAGCAGCTTGGGACTAGATTTAGAGACCCAGTACTTC.

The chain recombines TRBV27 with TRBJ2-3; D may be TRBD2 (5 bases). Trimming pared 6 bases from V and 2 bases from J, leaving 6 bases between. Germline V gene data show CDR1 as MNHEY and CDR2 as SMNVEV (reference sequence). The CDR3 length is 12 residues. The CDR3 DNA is TGTGCCAGCAGCGGGATCACAGATACGCAGTATTTT. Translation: CASSGITDTQYF.

The CDR3 DNA reads as TGCGCCAGCAGCCAAGACGGGCAGGGATCTGGGGCCAACGTCCTGACTTTC. It translates to CASSQDGQGSGANVLTF. V and J are TRBV4-3 and TRBJ2-6, with D tentatively TRBD1 (5 bases). CDR1 is LGHNA and CDR2 is YSLEER in the germline V gene. V was clipped by 0 bases and J by 1 base, with 10 bases between them. The CDR3 consists of 17 residues.

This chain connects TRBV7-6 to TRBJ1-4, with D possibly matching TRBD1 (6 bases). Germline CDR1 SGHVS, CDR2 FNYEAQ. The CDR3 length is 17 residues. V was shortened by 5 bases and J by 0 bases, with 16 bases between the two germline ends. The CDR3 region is CASSPPMTGATNEKLFF. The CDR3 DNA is TGTGCCAGCAGCCCCCCTATGACAGGTGCAACTAATGAAAAACTGTTTTTT.